This note documents a single T cell receptor beta chain sequence. This sample is drawn from a study of shared clonotypes between healthy human individuals. Positive CCR7 selection of CD45RO-negative cells yielded the naive CD8 cells, and terminally differentiated effector memory CD45RA+ cells were excluded. The germline CDR1 and CDR2 sequences are LNHDA and SQIVND (reference sequence). This CDR3 is built from 12 residues. The V and J ends lost 1 base and 8 bases respectively, with 6 bases between them. TCRdb's table, derived via immunoSEQ multiplex PCR, lists solely in-frame clones and lacks some. Here the sample spans approximately 2,000,000 clones, just over 90% being singletons.

The origin of this receptor is a man aged 18 to 30 in good health. Some clones in this sample may be carry-over from other donors' samples. The J gene is TRBJ2-4, the V gene TRBV19; no firm D call. Sequencing was done on a sample of naive CD8+ T cells from PBMCs. This CDR3 is CASSIGWHIQYF. The CDR3 DNA sequence: TGTGCCAGTAGTATAGGATGGCACATTCAGTACTTC.